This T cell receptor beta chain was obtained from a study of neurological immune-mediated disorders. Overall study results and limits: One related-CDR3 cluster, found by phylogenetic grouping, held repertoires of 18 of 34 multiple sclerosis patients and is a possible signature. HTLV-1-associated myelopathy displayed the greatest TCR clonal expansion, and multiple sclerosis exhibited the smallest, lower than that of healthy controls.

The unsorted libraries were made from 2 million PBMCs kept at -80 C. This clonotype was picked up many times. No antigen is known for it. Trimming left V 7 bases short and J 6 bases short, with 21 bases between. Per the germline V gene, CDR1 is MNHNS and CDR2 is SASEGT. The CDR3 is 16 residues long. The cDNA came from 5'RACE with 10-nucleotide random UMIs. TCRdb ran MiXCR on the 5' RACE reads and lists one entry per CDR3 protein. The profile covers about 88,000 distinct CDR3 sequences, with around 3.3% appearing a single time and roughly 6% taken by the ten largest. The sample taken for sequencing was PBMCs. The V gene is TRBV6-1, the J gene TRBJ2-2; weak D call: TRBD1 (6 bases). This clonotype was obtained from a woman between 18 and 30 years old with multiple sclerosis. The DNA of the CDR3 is TGTGCCAGCACCCAAACGGCAGGGGAGAGGCCCGGGGAGCTGTTTTTT. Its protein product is CASTQTAGERPGELFF.